The clone carrying this T cell receptor beta chain was detected only once. This record belongs to a study of chemoradiotherapy in HPV16-positive cancers. This table comes from immunoSEQ multiplex PCR, and its TCRdb copy is limited to in-frame clones, with some not included. This table holds more than 10,000 clones, approximately 89% found once. Repeated repertoire sampling spanned the course of chemoradiotherapy. The V and J ends lost 4 bases and 2 bases respectively, with 18 bases between them. The CDR3 contains 16 residues. Germline CDR1 and CDR2: SGDLS and YYNGEE. The sequencing used blood, collected from a patient who underwent chemoradiotherapy. The rearrangement joins TRBV9 to TRBJ2-5, with a tentative D call TRBD2 (6 bases). The TCR was taken from a human donor with HPV-associated anogenital cancer. The CDR3 nucleotides read TGTGCCAGCAGCCCTCACCGGGACTCTAATCAAGAGACCCAGTACTTC. Its translation is CASSPHRDSNQETQYF.